This T cell receptor (beta chain) came from a study of control samples from healthy donors and cancer patients. Libraries were prepared by immunoSEQ multiplex PCR; TCRdb keeps only in-frame clonotypes and omits some of them. The sample has over 100,000 clones; roughly 90% are singletons. Germline loops: CDR1 KGHSH, CDR2 LQKENI. The CDR3 spans 13 residues. Between the trimmed V and J ends, which lost 3 bases and 3 bases, there was a span of 9 bases. This clone has more than one count but fewer than ten. The TCR comes from a man in his forties or fifties in good health. The sequencing input was blood. The J gene is TRBJ2-7, the V gene TRBV18; D is unclear. The CDR3, as DNA: TGTGCCAGCTCACCTGAGTCCGTCTACGAGCAGTACTTC. Translated, it gives CASSPESVYEQYF.